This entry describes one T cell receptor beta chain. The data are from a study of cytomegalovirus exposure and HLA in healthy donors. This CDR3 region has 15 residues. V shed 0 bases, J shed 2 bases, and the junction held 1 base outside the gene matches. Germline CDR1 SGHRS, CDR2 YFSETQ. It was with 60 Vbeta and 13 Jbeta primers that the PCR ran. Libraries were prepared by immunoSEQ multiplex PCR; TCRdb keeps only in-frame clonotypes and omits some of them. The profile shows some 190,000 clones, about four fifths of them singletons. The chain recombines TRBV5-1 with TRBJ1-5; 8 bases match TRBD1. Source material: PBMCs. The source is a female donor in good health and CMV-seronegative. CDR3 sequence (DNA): TGCGCCAGCAGCTTGGGGGGACAGGGCAATCAGCCCCAGCATTTT. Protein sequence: CASSLGGQGNQPQHF.